What follows describes a single T cell receptor beta chain. Its target is not known. Every bit of the isolated RNA underwent reverse transcription, so sequencing read expressed TCRB transcripts. Some clones are missing from TCRdb's copy, which holds only in-frame ones; the method was immunoSEQ multiplex PCR. This repertoire shows fewer than 350,000 clones, roughly 15% found once; its top ten account for roughly 0.015%. The data originate from a study of beta chain features in type 1 diabetes. Overall study findings and caveats: Shorter TCRB CDR3s, moderately but significantly so, marked every one of the four CD4+ subsets in Type 1 diabetes patients. Patients with type 1 diabetes carried fewer insertions and had more deletions at their VDJ junctions.

Germline V CDR1 and CDR2: GTSNPN, SVGIG (reference sequence). The CDR3 is 11 amino acids. The germline V and J ends were trimmed by 7 bases and 6 bases, with 9 bases remaining between them. In total, each donor contributed a single heparinised blood draw that averaged about 100 mL. The receptor's source is a man aged 18 to 29 with type 1 diabetes. The rearrangement links TRBV30 to TRBJ1-4, with D possibly matching TRBD1 (5 bases). The sequenced sample was naive CD4+ T cells from blood. The CDR3 region is CAYSGYEKLFF. Here the CDR3 DNA reads TGTGCCTATTCAGGGTATGAAAAACTGTTTTTT.